The 2 T cell receptor beta chains listed next were all sequenced from one sample in a study of blood T cells in healthy people across ages. Together with a sample-barcoded 5' primer, a J-beta primer mix was included in a second PCR lasting about 6 to 11 cycles. One entry per CDR3 protein, called by TCRdb with MiXCR from the 5' RACE reads. Of 700,000 to 850,000 distinct CDR3 sequences in the sample, roughly 50% were seen once. Sample: blood. The receptors come from a man aged 80 or over in good health.

The J gene is TRBJ2-1, the V gene TRBV12-3 or TRBV12-4; 7 bases align to TRBD1. The CDR3 loop spans 13 amino acids. V trimming: 6 bases; J trimming: 10 bases; junction bases outside the gene matches: 9. CDR3: CASRADRVGEQFF. The CDR3 DNA sequence: TGTGCCAGCAGGGCAGACAGGGTAGGAGAGCAGTTCTTC.

The chain is built from TRBV9 and TRBJ2-1; no firm D call. V was trimmed by 0 bases and J by 10 bases, leaving 8 bases between them. Germline V gene sequence: CDR1 SGDLS, CDR2 YYNGEE. The CDR3 spans 12 residues. The CDR3 DNA reads TGTGCCAGCAGCGTAGGAGGTTTCGAGCAGTTCTTC. Amino acids: CASSVGGFEQFF. Full variable domain (rest looked up from reference TRBV9 and TRBJ2-1): DSGVTQTPKHLITATGQRVTLRCSPRSGDLSVYWYQQSLDQGLQFLIQYYNGEERAKGNILERFSAQQFPDLHSELNLSSLELGDSALYFCASSVGGFEQFFGPGTRLTVL.